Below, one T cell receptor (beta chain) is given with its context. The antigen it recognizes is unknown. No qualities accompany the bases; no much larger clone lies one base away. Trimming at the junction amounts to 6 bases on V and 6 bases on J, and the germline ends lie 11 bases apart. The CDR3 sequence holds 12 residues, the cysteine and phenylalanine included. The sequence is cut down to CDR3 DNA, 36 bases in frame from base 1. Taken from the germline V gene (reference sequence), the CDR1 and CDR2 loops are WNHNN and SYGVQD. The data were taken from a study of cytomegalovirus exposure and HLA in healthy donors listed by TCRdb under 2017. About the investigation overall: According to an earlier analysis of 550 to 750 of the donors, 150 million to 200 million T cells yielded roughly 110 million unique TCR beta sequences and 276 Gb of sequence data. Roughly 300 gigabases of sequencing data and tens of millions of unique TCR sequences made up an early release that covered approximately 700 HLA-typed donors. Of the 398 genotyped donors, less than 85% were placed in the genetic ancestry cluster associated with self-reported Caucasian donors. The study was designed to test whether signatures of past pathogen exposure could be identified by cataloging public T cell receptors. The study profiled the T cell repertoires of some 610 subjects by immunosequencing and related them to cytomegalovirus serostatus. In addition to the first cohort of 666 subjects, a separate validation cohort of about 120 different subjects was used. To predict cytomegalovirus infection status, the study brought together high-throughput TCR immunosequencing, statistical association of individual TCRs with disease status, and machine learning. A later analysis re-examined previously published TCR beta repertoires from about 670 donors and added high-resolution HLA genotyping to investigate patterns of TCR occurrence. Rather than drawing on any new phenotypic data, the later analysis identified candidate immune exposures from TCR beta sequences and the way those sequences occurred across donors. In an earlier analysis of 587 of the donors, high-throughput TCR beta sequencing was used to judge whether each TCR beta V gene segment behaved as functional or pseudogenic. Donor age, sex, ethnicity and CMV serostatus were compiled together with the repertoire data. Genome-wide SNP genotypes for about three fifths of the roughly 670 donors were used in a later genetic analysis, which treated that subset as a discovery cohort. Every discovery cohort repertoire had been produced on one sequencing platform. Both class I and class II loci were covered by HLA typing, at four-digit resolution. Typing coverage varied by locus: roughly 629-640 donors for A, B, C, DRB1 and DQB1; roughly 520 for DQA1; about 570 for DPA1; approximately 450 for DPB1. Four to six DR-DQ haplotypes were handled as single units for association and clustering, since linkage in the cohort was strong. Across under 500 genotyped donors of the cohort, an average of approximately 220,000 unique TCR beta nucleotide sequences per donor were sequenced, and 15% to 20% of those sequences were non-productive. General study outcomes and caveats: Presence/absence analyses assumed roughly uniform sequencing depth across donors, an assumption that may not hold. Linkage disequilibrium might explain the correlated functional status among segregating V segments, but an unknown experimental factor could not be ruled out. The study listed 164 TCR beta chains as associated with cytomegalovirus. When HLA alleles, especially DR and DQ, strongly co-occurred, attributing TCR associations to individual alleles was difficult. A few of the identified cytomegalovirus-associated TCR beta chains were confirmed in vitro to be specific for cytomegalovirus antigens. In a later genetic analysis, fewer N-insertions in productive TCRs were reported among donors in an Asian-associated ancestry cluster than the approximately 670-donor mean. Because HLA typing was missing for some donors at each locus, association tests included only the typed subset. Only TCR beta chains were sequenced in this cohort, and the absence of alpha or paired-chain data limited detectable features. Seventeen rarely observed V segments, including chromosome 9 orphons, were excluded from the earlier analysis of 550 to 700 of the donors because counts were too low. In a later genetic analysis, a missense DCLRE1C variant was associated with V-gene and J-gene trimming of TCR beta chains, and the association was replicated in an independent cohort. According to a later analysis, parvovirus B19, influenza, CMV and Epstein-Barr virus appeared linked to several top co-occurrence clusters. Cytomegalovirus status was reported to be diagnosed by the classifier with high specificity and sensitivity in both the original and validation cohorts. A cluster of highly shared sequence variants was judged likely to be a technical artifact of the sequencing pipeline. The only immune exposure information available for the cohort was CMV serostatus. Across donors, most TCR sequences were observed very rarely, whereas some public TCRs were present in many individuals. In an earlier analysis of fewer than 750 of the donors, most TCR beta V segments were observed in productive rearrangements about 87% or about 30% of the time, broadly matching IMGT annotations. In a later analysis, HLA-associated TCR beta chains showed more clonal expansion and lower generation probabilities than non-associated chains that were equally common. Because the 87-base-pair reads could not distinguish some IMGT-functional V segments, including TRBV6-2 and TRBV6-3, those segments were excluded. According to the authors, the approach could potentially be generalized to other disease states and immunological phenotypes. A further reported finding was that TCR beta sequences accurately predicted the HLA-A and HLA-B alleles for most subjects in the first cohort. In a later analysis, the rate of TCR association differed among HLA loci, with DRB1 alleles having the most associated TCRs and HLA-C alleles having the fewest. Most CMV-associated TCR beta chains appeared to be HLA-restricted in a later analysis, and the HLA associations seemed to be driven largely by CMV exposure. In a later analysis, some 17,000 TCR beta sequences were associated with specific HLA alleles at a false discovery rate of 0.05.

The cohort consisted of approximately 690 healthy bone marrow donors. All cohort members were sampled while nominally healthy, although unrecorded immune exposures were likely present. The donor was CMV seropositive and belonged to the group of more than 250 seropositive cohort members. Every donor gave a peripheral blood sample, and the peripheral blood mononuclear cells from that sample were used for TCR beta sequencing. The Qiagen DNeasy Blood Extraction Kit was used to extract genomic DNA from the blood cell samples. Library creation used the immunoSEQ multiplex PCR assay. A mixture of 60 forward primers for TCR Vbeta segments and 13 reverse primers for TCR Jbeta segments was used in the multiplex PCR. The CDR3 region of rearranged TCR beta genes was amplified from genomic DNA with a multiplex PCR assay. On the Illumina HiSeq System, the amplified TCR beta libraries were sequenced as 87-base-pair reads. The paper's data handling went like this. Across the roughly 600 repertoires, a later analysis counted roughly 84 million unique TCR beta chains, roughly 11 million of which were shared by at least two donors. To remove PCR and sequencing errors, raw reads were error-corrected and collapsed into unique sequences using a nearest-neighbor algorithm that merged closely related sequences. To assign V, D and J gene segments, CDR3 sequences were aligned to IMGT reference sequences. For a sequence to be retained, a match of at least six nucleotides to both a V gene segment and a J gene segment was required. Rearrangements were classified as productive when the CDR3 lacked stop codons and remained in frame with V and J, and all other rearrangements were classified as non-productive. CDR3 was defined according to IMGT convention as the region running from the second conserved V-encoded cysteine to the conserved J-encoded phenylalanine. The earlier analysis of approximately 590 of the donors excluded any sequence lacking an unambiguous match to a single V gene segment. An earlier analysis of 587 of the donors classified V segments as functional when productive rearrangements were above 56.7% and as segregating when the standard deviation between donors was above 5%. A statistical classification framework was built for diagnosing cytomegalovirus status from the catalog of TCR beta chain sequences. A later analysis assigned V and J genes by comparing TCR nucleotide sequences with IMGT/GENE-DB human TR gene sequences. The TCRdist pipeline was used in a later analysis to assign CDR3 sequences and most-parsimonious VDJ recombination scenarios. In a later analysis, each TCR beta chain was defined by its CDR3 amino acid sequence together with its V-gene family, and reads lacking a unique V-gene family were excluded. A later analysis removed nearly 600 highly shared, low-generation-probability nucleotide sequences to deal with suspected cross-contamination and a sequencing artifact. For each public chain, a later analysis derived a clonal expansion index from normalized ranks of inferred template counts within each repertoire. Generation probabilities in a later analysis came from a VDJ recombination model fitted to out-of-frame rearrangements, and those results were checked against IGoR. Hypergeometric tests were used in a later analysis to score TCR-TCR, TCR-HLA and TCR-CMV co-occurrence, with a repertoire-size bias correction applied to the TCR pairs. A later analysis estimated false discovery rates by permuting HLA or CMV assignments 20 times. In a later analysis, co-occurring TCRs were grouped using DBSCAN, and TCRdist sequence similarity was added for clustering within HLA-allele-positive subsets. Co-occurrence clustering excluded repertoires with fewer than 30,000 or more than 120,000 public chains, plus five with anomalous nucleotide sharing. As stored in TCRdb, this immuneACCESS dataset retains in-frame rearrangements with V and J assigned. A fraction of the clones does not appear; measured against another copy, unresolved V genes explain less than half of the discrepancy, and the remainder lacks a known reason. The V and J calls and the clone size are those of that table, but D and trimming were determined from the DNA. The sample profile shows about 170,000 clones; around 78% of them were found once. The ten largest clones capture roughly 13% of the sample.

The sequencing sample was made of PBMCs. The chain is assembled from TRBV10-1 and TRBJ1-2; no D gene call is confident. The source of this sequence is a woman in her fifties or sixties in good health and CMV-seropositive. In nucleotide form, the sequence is TGCGCCAGCAGGCCCAGGAAGGATGGCTACACCTTC. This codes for CASRPRKDGYTF.